The 20 T cell receptor beta chains presented below share a single source sample, sequenced in a study of blood T cell repertoires in COVID-19. Libraries were prepared by immunoSEQ multiplex PCR; TCRdb keeps only in-frame clonotypes and omits some of them. The data contain approximately 200,000 clones, approximately 80% of them singletons. The specimen was peripheral blood. The receptors derive from a woman older than 75 with COVID-19, enrolled during active disease.

The chain is built from TRBV5-8 and TRBJ1-2; D possibly corresponds to TRBD1 (5 bases). V was trimmed by 2 bases and J by 8 bases, leaving 10 bases between them. CDR1 is SGHTS and CDR2 is YDEGEE in the germline V gene. The CDR3 has 12 residues. The CDR3 coding sequence is TGTGCCAGCAGCTTCGCAGGGCAAGGCTACACCTTC. Amino acids: CASSFAGQGYTF.

There are a few counts of this clone. The rearrangement links TRBV6-5 to TRBJ2-7, with 11 bases aligning to TRBD1. CDR3 length: 15 amino acids. The V and J ends lost 8 bases and 7 bases, in that order; junction bases with no gene match: 13. Germline lookup yields CDR1 MNHEY and CDR2 SVGAGI. CDR3 residues: CASHFSPGTGGEQYV. CDR3 nucleotides: TGTGCCAGCCATTTCTCCCCTGGGACAGGGGGTGAGCAGTACGTC.

The V gene is TRBV18, the J gene TRBJ1-6; 7 bases match TRBD1. This CDR3 is built from 14 residues. Germline trimming cut 4 bases from V and 8 bases from J; bases unmatched to any gene: 5. The V gene's germline CDR1 is KGHSH and CDR2 LQKENI. The CDR3 nucleotides are TGTGCCAGCTCACAACAGGGGCTGGATTCACCCCTCCACTTT. This gives the protein CASSQQGLDSPLHF. Full variable domain (remainder filled in from reference TRBV18 and TRBJ1-6): NAGVMQNPRHLVRRRGQEARLRCSPMKGHSHVYWYRQLPEEGLKFMVYLQKENIIDESGMPKERFSAEFPKEGPSILRIQQVVRGDSAAYFCASSQQGLDSPLHFGNGTRLTVT.

The V call is TRBV28, the J call TRBJ1-4, with 7 bases lining up with TRBD1. The CDR3 sequence is 15 residues long. The J segment lost 7 bases and the V segment lost 4 bases, leaving 9 bases of the junction unmatched. The germline CDR1 and CDR2 sequences are MDHEN and SYDVKM. The chain's CDR3 is CASSSPDRRVEKLFF. DNA of the CDR3: TGTGCCAGCAGTTCCCCGGACAGGCGCGTTGAAAAACTGTTTTTT.

The CDR3 DNA is TGTGCCAGCAACCCCACAGAAAATCAAGAGACCCAGTACTTC. This gives the protein CASNPTENQETQYF. The chain combines TRBV2 with TRBJ2-5; D not certain. CDR3 size: 14 residues. Deletions cut 7 bases from V and 2 bases from J, with 14 bases between. CDR1 is SNHLY, CDR2 FYNNEI, per germline.

The J gene is TRBJ2-1, the V gene TRBV2, with a possible D match to TRBD2 (7 bases). V shed 3 bases and J shed 4 bases, with 16 bases lying between them. This CDR3 region has 16 residues. Germline assignment: CDR1 SNHLY and CDR2 FYNNEI. CDR3 region: CASSDVGGPGYNEQFF. The CDR3 nucleotides are TGTGCCAGCAGTGATGTGGGGGGGCCCGGGTACAATGAGCAGTTCTTC.

The chain couples TRBV28 to TRBJ1-2, with TRBD1 matching 7 bases. V shed 5 bases, J shed 3 bases, and the junction held 9 bases outside the gene matches. Germline CDR1 reads MDHEN; CDR2 reads SYDVKM. The CDR3 contains 15 residues. CDR3 in DNA: TGTGCCAGCAGTCCCCATGACAGGGCCGACTATGGCTACACCTTC. This encodes CASSPHDRADYGYTF.

The chain links TRBV27 to TRBJ1-3; D unresolved. This CDR3 is 13 amino acids long. Deletions cut 8 bases from V and 2 bases from J, with 10 bases between. Germline V gene data show CDR1 as MNHEY and CDR2 as SMNVEV (reference sequence). Here the CDR3 reads CASGQFTGNTIYF. As DNA, the CDR3 is TGTGCCAGCGGGCAGTTTACTGGAAACACCATATATTTT.

V and J are TRBV5-4 and TRBJ2-5; 7 bases align to TRBD1. Germline lookup yields CDR1 SGHNT and CDR2 YYREEE (reference sequence). The trim removed 6 bases at V and 4 bases at J, leaving 9 bases unmatched. CDR3 length: 14 amino acids. The DNA for the CDR3 is TGTGCCAGCACCTCTGGACAGGCACCAGAGACCCAGTACTTC. The encoded protein is CASTSGQAPETQYF.

V usage is TRBV7-9 and J usage is TRBJ2-7; D might be TRBD1 (7 bases). The CDR3 sequence is 13 residues long. The germline V gene has CDR1 SEHNR and CDR2 FQNEAQ (reference sequence). With 4 bases removed from V and 6 bases from J, the gap between germline ends came to 13 bases. This CDR3 reads CASSSRQGGEQYF. For the CDR3, the DNA is TGTGCCAGCAGCTCCAGACAGGGAGGCGAGCAGTACTTC.

The rearrangement joins TRBV7-9 to TRBJ2-3; D call uncertain. Germline CDR1 is SEHNR and CDR2 is FQNEAQ (reference sequence). The CDR3 is made up of 12 amino acids. V was shortened by 8 bases and J by 2 bases, with 8 bases between the two germline ends. CDR3 residues: CASGQLTDTQYF. DNA of the CDR3: TGTGCCAGCGGTCAACTCACAGATACGCAGTATTTT.

The chain joins TRBV7-2 to TRBJ2-3; D gene unclear. The CDR3 runs to 16 residues. The germline V gene encodes CDR1 SGHTA and CDR2 FQGNSA. Trimming removed 4 bases at V and 2 bases at J, with 16 bases between. CDR3 amino acids: CASSSLGPTATDTQYF. In nucleotides, the CDR3 is TGTGCCAGCAGCTCCTTGGGCCCGACGGCCACAGATACGCAGTATTTT.

V gene TRBV18 combines with J gene TRBJ2-7; 14 nucleotides line up with TRBD2. The junction had 6 bases not matched to a gene; V was cut back by 2 bases and J by 9 bases. This CDR3 is built from 15 residues. CDR1 is KGHSH and CDR2 is LQKENI in the germline V gene. The CDR3 loop is CASSPDGLAGGGQYV. The CDR3 DNA reads as TGTGCCAGCTCACCAGACGGACTAGCGGGGGGTGGGCAGTACGTC.

This rearrangement joins TRBV6-5 to TRBJ1-1, with 9 bases fitting TRBD1. Unmatched junction bases numbered 5, after V lost 5 bases and J lost 1 base. Germline lookup yields CDR1 MNHEY and CDR2 SVGAGI. This CDR3 is built from 15 residues. The CDR3 loop is CASSPRTGENTEAFF. The CDR3 nucleotides read TGTGCCAGCAGTCCACGGACAGGGGAGAACACTGAAGCTTTCTTT.

The V gene is TRBV30, the J gene TRBJ2-3; 9 bases align to TRBD1. The CDR3 sequence is 14 residues long. Germline assignment: CDR1 GTSNPN and CDR2 SVGIG (reference sequence). Trimming cost V 6 bases and J 1 base; bases outside gene matches: 5. The CDR3 DNA reads TGTGCCTGCAAGGACAGGGGAGGCACAGATACGCAGTATTTT. Encoded protein: CACKDRGGTDTQYF.

The chain carries TRBV28 and TRBJ2-5, with TRBD2 identical over 14 bases. Germline CDR1 MDHEN, CDR2 SYDVKM. V gave up 5 bases and J gave up 4 bases; unmatched junction bases: 9. The CDR3 sequence is 17 residues long. The CDR3 nucleotides are TGTGCCAGCAGTAATCGCCCCGGGACTAGCGGGGGAGAGACCCAGTACTTC. This encodes CASSNRPGTSGGETQYF.

A few counts support this clone. The rearrangement joins TRBV4-1 to TRBJ2-7, with 8 nucleotides matching TRBD2. V lost 4 bases, J lost 2 bases, and 7 bases stayed unmatched. Germline CDR1 is MGHRA and CDR2 is YSYEKL. The CDR3 covers 15 residues. The DNA of the CDR3 is TGCGCCAGCAGCCGGTCTCGGGGGGGAGCCTACGAGCAGTACTTC. It specifies CASSRSRGGAYEQYF.

The V gene is TRBV6-5, the J gene TRBJ1-2, with 7 bases identical to TRBD1. CDR3 length: 12 amino acids. The J segment lost 10 bases and the V segment lost 7 bases, leaving 9 bases of the junction unmatched. Germline V lookup: CDR1 MNHEY, CDR2 SVGAGI. CDR3 protein: CASTRDRYYYTF. The CDR3 nucleotides read TGTGCCAGCACTAGGGACAGATATTACTACACCTTC.

The genes are TRBV5-6 and TRBJ2-3, with unresolved D. The V end was cut by 2 bases, the J end by 6 bases, with 13 bases between. The CDR3 totals 14 residues. Per germline, CDR1 SGHDT and CDR2 YYEEEE. CDR3 nucleotides: TGTGCCAGCAGCTTAGTGTCTAGTAGGGATACGCAGTATTTT. Amino acid sequence: CASSLVSSRDTQYF.

The V call is TRBV11-3, the J call TRBJ2-7; 7 bases agree with TRBD1. CDR3 size: 14 residues. In germline, CDR1 is SGHNT, CDR2 YENEEA. V dropped 8 bases and J dropped 0; count of bases not matched to a gene: 7. The CDR3 DNA follows: TGTGCCAGCGGAAGGGACAGAAACTCCTACGAGCAGTACTTC. It translates to CASGRDRNSYEQYF.